This T cell receptor beta chain was documented in a study of CD8+CD57+ T cells in acquired aplastic anemia. Study overall: Sorted CD4+ and CD8+ cells gave a mean 3.2 ug DNA, range about 0.19 to 27.4 ug.

The TCR beta profiling, which covered VDJ combination and CDR3 sequence, was carried out using genomic DNA as the template. TCRdb reanalysed the reads using MiXCR and keeps one entry per CDR3 protein. The sample holds 200,000 or so distinct CDR3 sequences, roughly 64% seen once. As concerns this clonotype: Its antigen remains unknown.

Study-level results: A set of approximately 30 CD8+ CDR3 sequences was shared between patients and controls, and these sequences appeared highly expressed in patients.

The CDR3 extends over 16 amino acids. Per germline, CDR1 SGDLS and CDR2 YYNGEE. The germline V and J ends were trimmed by 0 bases and 0 bases, with 11 bases remaining between them. The receptor comes from a human donor with severe aplastic anemia or a healthy control (not recorded which). The chain uses TRBV9 and TRBJ2-3; no clear D gene. Sequencing was performed on sorted CD4+, CD8+, or CD8+CD57+ T cells (not recorded which) from PBMCs. CDR3 region: CASSVDPSPSTDTQYF. In nucleotides, the CDR3 is TGTGCCAGCAGCGTAGATCCAAGTCCTAGCACAGATACGCAGTATTTT.